These T cell receptor beta chains were read from a single sample in a study of T-cell memory formation after mild COVID-19. TCRdb reanalysed the 5' RACE reads using MiXCR and keeps one entry per CDR3 protein. The table lists some 410,000 distinct CDR3 sequences, about 25% of them singletons. Sequencing was performed on PBMCs or a T cell subset sorted from them (not recorded which). These receptors all stem from an adult woman who had mild COVID-19 (a few samples of this study predate the infection). Cell type and time point are not known. The CDR3 runs from the conserved cysteine through the conserved F or W. D genes are given only for firm matches. The size field is filled for only some rows; it gives once, few, many or a size class.

size: NA
J: TRBJ1-1
V: TRBV9
D: NA
CDR3: CASSVEGKREAFF
DNA: TGTGCCAGCAGCGTAGAAGGGAAACGGGAAGCTTTCTTT

size: few
J: TRBJ1-1
V: TRBV5-1
D: NA
CDR3: CASSHRQPNTEAFF
DNA: TGCGCCAGCAGCCATAGACAGCCGAACACTGAAGCTTTCTTT

size: few
J: TRBJ2-2
V: TRBV15
D: TRBD2
CDR3: CATSTQPGGGNTGELFF
DNA: TGTGCCACCAGCACCCAACCGGGCGGGGGGAACACCGGGGAGCTGTTTTTT

size: NA
J: TRBJ1-5
V: TRBV2
D: NA
CDR3: CASSEARETGNQPQHF
DNA: TGTGCCAGCAGTGAAGCCAGGGAGACCGGCAATCAGCCCCAGCATTTT

size: few
J: TRBJ2-7
V: TRBV7-9
D: NA
CDR3: CASSPNPGLSYEQYF
DNA: TGTGCCAGCAGCCCGAACCCCGGACTATCTTACGAGCAGTACTTC

size: few
J: TRBJ1-1
V: TRBV29-1
D: NA
CDR3: CSVVVGYEAFF
DNA: TGCAGCGTTGTAGTAGGCTATGAAGCTTTCTTT

size: many
J: TRBJ1-1
V: TRBV20-1
D: TRBD1
CDR3: CRGQGGPGEAFF
DNA: TGCAGGGGACAGGGAGGCCCCGGTGAAGCTTTCTTT

size: few
J: TRBJ1-2
V: TRBV12-3/TRBV12-4
D: NA
CDR3: CASSKSTVGRYGYTF
DNA: TGTGCCAGCAGCAAATCGACAGTGGGGCGATATGGCTACACCTTC

size: few
J: TRBJ2-4
V: TRBV18
D: NA
CDR3: CASSPRLRDYKNIQYF
DNA: TGTGCCAGCTCACCGCGCCTAAGGGATTACAAAAACATTCAGTACTTC

size: few
J: TRBJ2-3
V: TRBV5-5
D: NA
CDR3: CASSLDKRGDTDTQYF
DNA: TGTGCCAGCAGCTTGGACAAAAGAGGGGATACAGATACGCAGTATTTT

size: many
J: TRBJ2-1
V: TRBV10-2
D: NA
CDR3: CASSETASEQFF
DNA: TGCGCCAGCAGTGAGACGGCTTCCGAGCAGTTCTTC

size: NA
J: TRBJ2-1
V: TRBV6-2/TRBV6-3
D: TRBD2
CDR3: CASSYSTGLAGNEQFF
DNA: TGTGCCAGCAGTTACTCAACCGGACTAGCGGGAAATGAGCAGTTCTTC

size: few
J: TRBJ2-5
V: TRBV9
D: NA
CDR3: CASSPDDSGETQYF
DNA: TGTGCCAGCAGCCCCGATGATTCGGGGGAGACCCAGTACTTC

size: NA
J: TRBJ2-1
V: TRBV6-1
D: NA
CDR3: CASTGNEQFF
DNA: TGTGCCAGCACCGGAAATGAGCAGTTCTTC

size: few
J: TRBJ2-2
V: TRBV4-1
D: NA
CDR3: CASSQPGGRGIPGELFF
DNA: TGCGCCAGCAGCCAACCCGGAGGTCGGGGAATCCCCGGGGAGCTGTTTTTT

size: NA
J: TRBJ2-1
V: TRBV9
D: NA
CDR3: CASSIRARASNEQFF
DNA: TGTGCCAGCAGCATACGGGCTAGAGCTTCGAATGAGCAGTTCTTC

size: few
J: TRBJ2-3
V: TRBV27
D: NA
CDR3: CASSPQMMGTDTQYF
DNA: TGTGCCAGCAGTCCCCAAATGATGGGCACAGATACGCAGTATTTT

size: NA
J: TRBJ2-5
V: TRBV7-9
D: TRBD2
CDR3: CASSFLAAYQETQYF
DNA: TGTGCCAGCAGCTTTCTAGCGGCATACCAAGAGACCCAGTACTTC

size: NA
J: TRBJ2-7
V: TRBV29-1
D: NA
CDR3: CSVEDWFFEQYF
DNA: TGCAGCGTTGAAGATTGGTTCTTCGAGCAGTACTTC

size: few
J: TRBJ1-4
V: TRBV7-6
D: NA
CDR3: CASSRGVQGVGEKLFF
DNA: TGTGCCAGCAGCCGCGGGGTACAGGGTGTAGGTGAAAAACTGTTTTTT

size: NA
J: TRBJ1-5
V: TRBV5-1
D: NA
CDR3: CASSPGLSLDQPQHF
DNA: TGCGCCAGCAGCCCCGGGCTGTCCCTCGATCAGCCCCAGCATTTT

size: few
J: TRBJ2-7
V: TRBV6-5
D: NA
CDR3: CASSMGVWGYEQYF
DNA: TGTGCCAGCAGCATGGGGGTCTGGGGATACGAGCAGTACTTC

size: NA
J: TRBJ2-5
V: TRBV6-2/TRBV6-3
D: NA
CDR3: CASRRGGQETQYF
DNA: TGTGCCAGCAGAAGAGGGGGCCAAGAGACCCAGTACTTC

size: few
J: TRBJ2-1
V: TRBV5-1
D: NA
CDR3: CASSLGLRVDHRYDEQFF
DNA: TGCGCCAGCAGCTTGGGGCTCCGCGTTGATCATCGGTATGATGAGCAGTTCTTC

size: few
J: TRBJ2-3
V: TRBV12-5
D: NA
CDR3: CASGLDGRTDTQYF
DNA: TGTGCTAGTGGTTTGGACGGTCGAACAGATACGCAGTATTTT

size: NA
J: TRBJ2-7
V: TRBV20-1
D: TRBD2
CDR3: CSVWGTRDTYEQYF
DNA: TGCAGTGTTTGGGGGACTAGAGATACCTACGAGCAGTACTTC

size: NA
J: TRBJ1-4
V: TRBV6-6
D: TRBD1
CDR3: CASSYDGQGKEKLFF
DNA: TGTGCCAGCAGTTACGATGGACAGGGAAAGGAAAAACTGTTTTTT

size: NA
J: TRBJ2-3
V: TRBV20-1
D: TRBD2
CDR3: CSAGLAGSTDTQYF
DNA: TGCAGTGCTGGTCTAGCGGGGAGCACAGATACGCAGTATTTT

size: NA
J: TRBJ1-1
V: TRBV25-1
D: NA
CDR3: CASTPSVRAEAFF
DNA: TGTGCCAGCACTCCCTCGGTTCGGGCTGAAGCTTTCTTT

size: few
J: TRBJ2-5
V: TRBV6-5
D: NA
CDR3: CASSYSIGGTETQYF
DNA: TGTGCCAGCAGTTACTCGATCGGGGGTACTGAGACCCAGTACTTC

size: few
J: TRBJ1-1
V: TRBV5-1
D: NA
CDR3: CASSPERGMAEAFF
DNA: TGCGCCAGCAGCCCGGAAAGGGGAATGGCTGAAGCTTTCTTT

size: NA
J: TRBJ2-1
V: TRBV18
D: NA
CDR3: CASSPWRDLSYNEQFF
DNA: TGTGCCAGCTCACCATGGCGGGACCTCTCCTACAATGAGCAGTTCTTC

size: NA
J: TRBJ2-3
V: TRBV15
D: TRBD1
CDR3: CATSRQFSGTGSDTQYF
DNA: TGTGCCACCAGCAGACAATTTTCCGGGACAGGTTCAGATACGCAGTATTTT

size: few
J: TRBJ2-5
V: TRBV7-8
D: TRBD1
CDR3: CASSLETGGLQETQYF
DNA: TGTGCCAGCAGCTTAGAGACAGGGGGATTACAAGAAACCCAGTACTTC

size: NA
J: TRBJ2-1
V: TRBV7-8
D: NA
CDR3: CASSPRKEEGYNEQFF
DNA: TGTGCCAGCAGCCCCCGGAAGGAGGAGGGTTACAATGAGCAGTTCTTC

size: NA
J: TRBJ2-3
V: TRBV5-1
D: NA
CDR3: CASSLGRGPSSTDTQYF
DNA: TGCGCCAGCAGCTTGGGACGGGGGCCCTCTAGCACAGATACGCAGTATTTT

size: few
J: TRBJ1-2
V: TRBV4-2
D: TRBD1
CDR3: CASSFNAGTGVFGYTF
DNA: TGTGCCAGCAGCTTTAACGCGGGGACAGGGGTCTTTGGCTACACCTTC

size: NA
J: TRBJ2-7
V: TRBV7-2
D: NA
CDR3: CASSSLGTPSYEQYF
DNA: TGTGCCAGCAGCAGCCTCGGGACACCATCCTACGAGCAGTACTTC

size: few
J: TRBJ2-7
V: TRBV9
D: TRBD1
CDR3: CASSVGGQGHEQYF
DNA: TGTGCCAGCAGCGTAGGAGGACAGGGCCACGAGCAGTACTTC

size: many
J: TRBJ1-4
V: TRBV12-3/TRBV12-4
D: NA
CDR3: CASSLREKLFF
DNA: TGTGCCAGCAGTTTGCGTGAAAAACTGTTTTTT

size: NA
J: TRBJ1-2
V: TRBV11-3
D: NA
CDR3: CASSAGPMQAF
DNA: TGTGCCAGCAGCGCGGGACCGATGCAGGCCTTC

size: many
J: TRBJ2-1
V: TRBV5-1
D: NA
CDR3: CASSLRPTGNNEQFF
DNA: TGCGCCAGCAGCTTGCGCCCAACAGGGAACAATGAGCAGTTCTTC

size: few
J: TRBJ2-5
V: TRBV5-1
D: NA
CDR3: CASSPRTRETQYF
DNA: TGCGCCAGCAGCCCGCGCACAAGGGAGACCCAGTACTTC

size: few
J: TRBJ2-1
V: TRBV15
D: TRBD2
CDR3: CATSRGEAGGPAF
DNA: TGTGCCACCAGCAGGGGAGAAGCGGGAGGGCCTGCCTTC

size: NA
J: TRBJ1-2
V: TRBV5-6
D: NA
CDR3: CASSLVEGYGYTF
DNA: TGTGCCAGCAGCTTGGTGGAAGGCTATGGCTACACCTTC

size: few
J: TRBJ1-1
V: TRBV6-5
D: NA
CDR3: CASSPPQNMNTEAFF
DNA: TGTGCCAGCAGCCCACCCCAGAACATGAACACTGAAGCTTTCTTT

size: NA
J: TRBJ2-7
V: TRBV6-2/TRBV6-3
D: TRBD1
CDR3: CASSYPPGTGGGEQYF
DNA: TGTGCCAGCAGTTACCCTCCGGGGACAGGGGGCGGCGAGCAGTACTTC

size: few
J: TRBJ2-7
V: TRBV20-1
D: TRBD1
CDR3: CSARDRDRTYEQYF
DNA: TGCAGTGCTAGAGATCGGGACAGAACCTACGAGCAGTACTTC

size: NA
J: TRBJ2-5
V: TRBV7-3
D: TRBD1
CDR3: CASSATGATVETQYF
DNA: TGTGCCAGCAGCGCTACAGGGGCCACCGTGGAGACCCAGTACTTC

size: NA
J: TRBJ2-3
V: TRBV5-1
D: TRBD1
CDR3: CASSFGDRGTDTQYF
DNA: TGCGCCAGCAGCTTTGGGGACAGGGGCACAGATACGCAGTATTTT